The clone carrying this T cell receptor (beta chain) was counted a single time. This specimen includes other DNA sequences encoding the same CDR3. TCRdb's copy holds only in-frame clones and misses some; the assay was immunoSEQ multiplex PCR. The sample lists roughly 2.4 million clones; almost 96% were seen once. This specimen belongs to a study of shared clonotypes between healthy human individuals. For the study at large: Three plates were used per donor for CD4 naive, three for CD4 memory, two for CD8 naive and one for CD8 memory.

The CDR3 runs 13 residues. Trimming pared 2 bases from V and 2 bases from J, leaving 6 bases between. Germline lookup yields CDR1 MNHNS and CDR2 SASEGT. Sequencing used naive CD4+ T cells sorted from blood. Subset given: CD45RA+ positively selected. The chain is built from TRBV6-1 and TRBJ1-2; no firm D call. The origin of this receptor is a man aged 18-30 years in good health. Written as DNA, the CDR3 is TGTGCCAGCAGTGAAATGGGGAACTATGGCTACACCTTC. This codes for CASSEMGNYGYTF.